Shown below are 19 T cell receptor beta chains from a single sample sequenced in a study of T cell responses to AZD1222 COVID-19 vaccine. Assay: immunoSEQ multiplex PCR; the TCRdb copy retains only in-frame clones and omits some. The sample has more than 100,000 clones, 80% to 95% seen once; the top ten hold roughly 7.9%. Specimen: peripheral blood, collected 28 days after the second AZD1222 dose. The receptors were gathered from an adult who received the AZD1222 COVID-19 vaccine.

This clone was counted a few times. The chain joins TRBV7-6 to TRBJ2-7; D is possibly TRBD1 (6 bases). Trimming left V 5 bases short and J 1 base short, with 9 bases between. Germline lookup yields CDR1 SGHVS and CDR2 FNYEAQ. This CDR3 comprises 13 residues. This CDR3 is CASSQGQSYEQYF. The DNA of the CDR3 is TGTGCCAGCAGCCAAGGACAGTCCTACGAGCAGTACTTC.

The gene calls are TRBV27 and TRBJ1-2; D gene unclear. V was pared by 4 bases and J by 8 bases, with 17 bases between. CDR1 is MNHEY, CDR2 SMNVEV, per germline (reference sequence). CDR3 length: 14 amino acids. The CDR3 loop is CASSSAGQTGGYTF. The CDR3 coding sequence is TGTGCCAGCAGTTCAGCTGGGCAGACGGGCGGCTACACCTTC.

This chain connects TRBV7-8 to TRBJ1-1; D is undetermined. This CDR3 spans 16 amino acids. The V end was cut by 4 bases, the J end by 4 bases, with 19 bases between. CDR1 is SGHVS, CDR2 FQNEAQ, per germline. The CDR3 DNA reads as TGTGCCAGCAGCTGGCGGACCATATCGTCGGTCACTGAAGCTTTCTTT. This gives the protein CASSWRTISSVTEAFF.

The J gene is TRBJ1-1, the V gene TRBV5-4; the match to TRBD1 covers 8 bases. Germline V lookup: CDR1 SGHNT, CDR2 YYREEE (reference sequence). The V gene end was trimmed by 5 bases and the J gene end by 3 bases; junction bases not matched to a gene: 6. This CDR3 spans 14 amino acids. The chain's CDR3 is CASSRKQGDTEAFF. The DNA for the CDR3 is TGTGCCAGCAGTAGAAAACAGGGGGACACTGAAGCTTTCTTT.

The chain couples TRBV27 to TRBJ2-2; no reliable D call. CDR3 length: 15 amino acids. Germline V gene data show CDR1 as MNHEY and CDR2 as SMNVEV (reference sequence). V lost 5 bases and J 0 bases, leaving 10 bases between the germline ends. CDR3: CASSPFNPNTGELFF. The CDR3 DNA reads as TGTGCCAGCAGTCCCTTTAACCCGAACACCGGGGAGCTGTTTTTT.

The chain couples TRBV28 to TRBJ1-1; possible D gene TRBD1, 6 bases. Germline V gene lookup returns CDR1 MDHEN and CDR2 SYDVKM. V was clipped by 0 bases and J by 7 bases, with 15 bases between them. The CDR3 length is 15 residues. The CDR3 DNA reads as TGTGCCAGCAGTTTATGGGCAGGGGTAGGGGTTGAAGCTTTCTTT. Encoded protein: CASSLWAGVGVEAFF.

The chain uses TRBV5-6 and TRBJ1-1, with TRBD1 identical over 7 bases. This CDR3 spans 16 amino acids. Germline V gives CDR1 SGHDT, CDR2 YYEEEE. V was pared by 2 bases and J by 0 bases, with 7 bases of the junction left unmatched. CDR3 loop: CASSLRRTGLNTEAFF. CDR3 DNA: TGTGCCAGCAGCTTAAGACGGACAGGTTTGAACACTGAAGCTTTCTTT.

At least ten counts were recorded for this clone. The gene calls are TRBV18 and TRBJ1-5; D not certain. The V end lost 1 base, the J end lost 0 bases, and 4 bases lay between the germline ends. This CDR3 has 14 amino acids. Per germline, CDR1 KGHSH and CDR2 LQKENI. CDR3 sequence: CASSPQDSNQPQHF. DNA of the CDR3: TGTGCCAGCTCACCACAGGATAGCAATCAGCCCCAGCATTTT.

The CDR3 loop reads CASSQVKNIQYF. CDR3 nucleotides: TGTGCCAGTAGCCAGGTCAAAAACATTCAGTACTTC. The chain carries TRBV19 and TRBJ2-4, with D hard to call. Germline values: CDR1 LNHDA, CDR2 SQIVND (reference sequence). The V gene lost 6 bases and the J gene lost 3 bases, with 6 bases spanning the gap. The CDR3 runs 12 residues. The entire variable domain, with the rest obtained from reference TRBV19 and TRBJ2-4, is as follows: DGGITQSPKYLFRKEGQNVTLSCEQNLNHDAMYWYRQDPGQGLRLIYYSQIVNDFQKGDIAEGYSVSREKKESFPLTVTSAQKNPTAFYLCASSQVKNIQYFGAGTRLSVL.

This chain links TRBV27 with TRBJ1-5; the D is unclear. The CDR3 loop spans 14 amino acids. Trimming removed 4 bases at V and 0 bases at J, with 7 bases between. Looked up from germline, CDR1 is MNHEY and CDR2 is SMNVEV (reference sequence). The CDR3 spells CASSYGNSNQPQHF. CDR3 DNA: TGTGCCAGCAGTTACGGTAATAGCAATCAGCCCCAGCATTTT.

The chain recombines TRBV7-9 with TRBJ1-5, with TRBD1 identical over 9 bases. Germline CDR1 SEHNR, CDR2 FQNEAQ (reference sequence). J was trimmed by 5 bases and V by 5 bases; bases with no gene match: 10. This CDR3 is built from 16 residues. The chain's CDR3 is CASSPSNRQGDQPQHF. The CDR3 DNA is TGTGCCAGCAGCCCTTCGAACCGACAGGGGGATCAGCCCCAGCATTTT.

CDR3 nucleotides: TGCGCCAGCAGCCACCCCCCTCGCAGCATGAGGACTGAAGCTTTCTTT. Its protein is CASSHPPRSMRTEAFF. V gene TRBV4-1 combines with J gene TRBJ1-1, with D unresolved. This CDR3 spans 16 amino acids. CDR1 and CDR2 (germline): MGHRA, YSYEKL. V shed 3 bases and J shed 5 bases, with 19 bases lying between them.

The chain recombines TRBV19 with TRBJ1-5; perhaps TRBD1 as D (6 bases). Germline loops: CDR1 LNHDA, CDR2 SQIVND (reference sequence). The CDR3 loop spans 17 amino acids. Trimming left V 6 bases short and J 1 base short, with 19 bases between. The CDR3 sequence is CASRKDTGYPSNQPQHF. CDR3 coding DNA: TGTGCCAGTAGGAAAGACACAGGGTATCCAAGCAATCAGCCCCAGCATTTT.

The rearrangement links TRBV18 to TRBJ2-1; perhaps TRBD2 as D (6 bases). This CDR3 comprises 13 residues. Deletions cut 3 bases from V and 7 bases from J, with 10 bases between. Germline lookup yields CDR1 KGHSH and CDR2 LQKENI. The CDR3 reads CASSPGLVNEQFF. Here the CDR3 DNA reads TGTGCCAGCTCACCGGGACTCGTAAATGAGCAGTTCTTC.

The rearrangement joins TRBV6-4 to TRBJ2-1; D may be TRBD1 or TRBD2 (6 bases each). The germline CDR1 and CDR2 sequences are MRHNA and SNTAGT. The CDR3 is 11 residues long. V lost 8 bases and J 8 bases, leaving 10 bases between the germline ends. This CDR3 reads CASGRGDEQFF. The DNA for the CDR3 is TGTGCCAGCGGAAGGGGGGATGAGCAGTTCTTC.

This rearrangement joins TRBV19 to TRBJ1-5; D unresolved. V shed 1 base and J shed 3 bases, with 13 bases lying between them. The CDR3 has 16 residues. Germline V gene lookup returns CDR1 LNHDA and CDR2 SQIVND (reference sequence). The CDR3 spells CASSIGSGRYNQPQHF. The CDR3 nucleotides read TGTGCCAGTAGTATAGGTTCGGGCAGGTACAATCAGCCCCAGCATTTT.

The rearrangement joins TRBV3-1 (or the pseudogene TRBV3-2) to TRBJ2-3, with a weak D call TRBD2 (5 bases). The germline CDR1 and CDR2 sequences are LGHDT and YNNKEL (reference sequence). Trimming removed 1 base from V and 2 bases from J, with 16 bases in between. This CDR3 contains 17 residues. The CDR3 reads CASSQVRGRVPTDTQYF. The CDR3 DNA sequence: TGTGCCAGCAGCCAAGTTCGGGGAAGGGTACCCACAGATACGCAGTATTTT.

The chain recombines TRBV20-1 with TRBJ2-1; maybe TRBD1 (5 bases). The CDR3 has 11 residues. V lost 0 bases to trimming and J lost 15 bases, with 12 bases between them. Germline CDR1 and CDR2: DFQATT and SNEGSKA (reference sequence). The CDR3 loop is CSARDKGFRFF. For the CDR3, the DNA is TGCAGTGCTAGAGACAAGGGGTTTAGGTTCTTC.

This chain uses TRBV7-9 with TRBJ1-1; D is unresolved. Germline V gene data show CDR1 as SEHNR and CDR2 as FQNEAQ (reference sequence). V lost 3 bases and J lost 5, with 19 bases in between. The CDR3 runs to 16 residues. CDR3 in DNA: TGTGCCAGCAGCTTCACCCGAGGAGGGATGGAGACTGAAGCTTTCTTT. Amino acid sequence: CASSFTRGGMETEAFF.